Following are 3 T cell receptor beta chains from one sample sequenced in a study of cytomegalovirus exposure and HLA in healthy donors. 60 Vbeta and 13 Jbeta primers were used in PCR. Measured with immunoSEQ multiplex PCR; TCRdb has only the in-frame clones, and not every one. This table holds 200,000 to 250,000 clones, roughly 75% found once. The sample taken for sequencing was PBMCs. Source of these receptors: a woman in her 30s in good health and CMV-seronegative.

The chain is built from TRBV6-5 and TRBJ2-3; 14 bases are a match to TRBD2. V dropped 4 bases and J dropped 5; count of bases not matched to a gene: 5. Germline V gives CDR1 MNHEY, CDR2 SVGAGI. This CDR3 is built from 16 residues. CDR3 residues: CASSWGLAGVGDTQYF. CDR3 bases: TGTGCCAGCAGTTGGGGACTAGCGGGAGTTGGAGATACGCAGTATTTT.

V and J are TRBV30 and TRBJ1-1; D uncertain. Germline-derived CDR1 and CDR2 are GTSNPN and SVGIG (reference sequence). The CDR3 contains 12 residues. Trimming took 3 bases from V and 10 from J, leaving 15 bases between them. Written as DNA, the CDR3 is TGTGCCTGGAGCAGCGGCAACCCCCGAGCTTTCTTT. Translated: CAWSSGNPRAFF.

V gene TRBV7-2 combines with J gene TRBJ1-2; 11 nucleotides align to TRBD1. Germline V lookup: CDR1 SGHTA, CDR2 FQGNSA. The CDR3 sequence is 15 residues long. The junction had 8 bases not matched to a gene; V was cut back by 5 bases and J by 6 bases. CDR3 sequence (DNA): TGTGCCAGCAGCACCCGGACAGGGGGCGCGGATGGCTACACCTTC. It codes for CASSTRTGGADGYTF.